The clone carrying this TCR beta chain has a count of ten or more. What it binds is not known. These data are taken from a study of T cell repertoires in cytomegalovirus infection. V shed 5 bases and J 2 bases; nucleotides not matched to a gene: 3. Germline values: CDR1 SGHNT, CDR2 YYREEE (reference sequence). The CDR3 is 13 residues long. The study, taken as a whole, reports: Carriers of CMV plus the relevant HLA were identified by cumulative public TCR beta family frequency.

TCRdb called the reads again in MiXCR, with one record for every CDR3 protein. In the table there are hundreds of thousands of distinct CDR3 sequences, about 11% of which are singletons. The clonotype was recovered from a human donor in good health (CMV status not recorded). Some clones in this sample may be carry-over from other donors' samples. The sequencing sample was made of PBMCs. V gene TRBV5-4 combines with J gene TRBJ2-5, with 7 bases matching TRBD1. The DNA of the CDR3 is TGTGCCAGCAGGGGACAGAGACAAGAGACCCAGTACTTC. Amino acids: CASRGQRQETQYF.